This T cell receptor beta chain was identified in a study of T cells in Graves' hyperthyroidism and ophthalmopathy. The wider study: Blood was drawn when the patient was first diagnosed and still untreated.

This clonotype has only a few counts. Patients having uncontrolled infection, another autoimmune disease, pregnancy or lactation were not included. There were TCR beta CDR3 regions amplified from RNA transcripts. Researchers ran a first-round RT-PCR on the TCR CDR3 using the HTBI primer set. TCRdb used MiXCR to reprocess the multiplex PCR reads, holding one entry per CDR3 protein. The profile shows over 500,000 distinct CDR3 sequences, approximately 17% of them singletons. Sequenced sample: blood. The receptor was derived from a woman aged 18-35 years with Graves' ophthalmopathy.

The CDR3 DNA reads as TGTGCCAGCAGATCGACAGGGGCCTACGAGCAGTACTTC. It is translated as CASRSTGAYEQYF. The genes are TRBV2 and TRBJ2-7; 8 nucleotides match TRBD1. The CDR3 spans 13 residues. V lost 6 bases to trimming and J lost 2 bases; unmatched junction nucleotides: 3. CDR1 is SNHLY, CDR2 FYNNEI, per germline.